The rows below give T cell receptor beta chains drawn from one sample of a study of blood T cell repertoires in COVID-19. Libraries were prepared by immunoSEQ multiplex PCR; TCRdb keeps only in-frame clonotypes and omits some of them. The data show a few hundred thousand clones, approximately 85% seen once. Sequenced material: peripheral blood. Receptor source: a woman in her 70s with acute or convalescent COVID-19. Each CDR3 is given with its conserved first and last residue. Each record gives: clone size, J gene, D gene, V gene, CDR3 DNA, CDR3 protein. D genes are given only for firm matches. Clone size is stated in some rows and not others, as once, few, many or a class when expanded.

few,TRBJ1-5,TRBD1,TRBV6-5,TGTGCCAGCAGTCCGTCCGGGACAGGGCGTCAGCCCCAGCATTTT,CASSPSGTGRQPQHF
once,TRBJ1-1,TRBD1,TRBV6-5,TGTGCCAGCAGTCAGGACAGGGTAAGCACTGAAGCTTTCTTT,CASSQDRVSTEAFF
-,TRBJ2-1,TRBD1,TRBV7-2,TGTGCCAGCAGCTCGGACAGGGGCGCCACCAATGAGCAGTTCTTC,CASSSDRGATNEQFF
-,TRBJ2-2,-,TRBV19,TGTGCCAGTAGGGCCGGGACACTCGGGACCGGGGAGCTGTTTTTT,CASRAGTLGTGELFF
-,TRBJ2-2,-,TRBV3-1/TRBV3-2,TGTGCCAGCAGTTACGGACAGACGAACACCGGGGAGCTGTTTTTT,CASSYGQTNTGELFF
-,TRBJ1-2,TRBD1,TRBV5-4,TGTGCCAGCAGCACGACAGGGGCTTATGGCTACACCTTC,CASSTTGAYGYTF
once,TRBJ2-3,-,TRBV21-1,TGTGCCAGCTCAAAACTAGCGGGCACAGATACGCAGTATTTT,CASSKLAGTDTQYF
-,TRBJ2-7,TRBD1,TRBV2,TGTGCCAGCAGTGGAGCGGGGACAGGGAAACGCGAGCAGTACTTC,CASSGAGTGKREQYF
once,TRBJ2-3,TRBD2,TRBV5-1,TGCGCCAGCAGGCTAGCGGGGAACACAGATACGCAGTATTTT,CASRLAGNTDTQYF
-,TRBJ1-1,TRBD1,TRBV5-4,TGTGCCAGCAGCTTTTCTGACAGGGCCTCTGAAGCTTTCTTT,CASSFSDRASEAFF
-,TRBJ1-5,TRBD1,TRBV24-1,TGTGCCACCAGTAGCGGGACAGGGAGAAATCAGCCCCAGCATTTT,CATSSGTGRNQPQHF
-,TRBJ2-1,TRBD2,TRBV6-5,TGTGCCAGCAGTTACTCGGGTAGCGGGGGGGCGAATGAGCAGTTCTTC,CASSYSGSGGANEQFF
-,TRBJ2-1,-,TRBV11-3,TGTGCCAGCAGCCCGAACGGGGATGAGCAGTTCTTC,CASSPNGDEQFF
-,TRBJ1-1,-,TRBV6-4,TGTGCCAGCAGTTACCAGGAGAACACTGAAGCTTTCTTT,CASSYQENTEAFF
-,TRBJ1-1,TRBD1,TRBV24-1,TGTGCCACCAGTGATTTTTCAGGGGGCGAAGCTTTCTTT,CATSDFSGGEAFF
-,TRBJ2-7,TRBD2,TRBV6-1,TGTGCCAGCAGTGCCGGACTAGCGGGGGGTTTGAACGAGCAGTACTTC,CASSAGLAGGLNEQYF
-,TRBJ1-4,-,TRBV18,TGTGCCAGCTCACCTAACAGGGCAACTAATGAAAAACTGTTTTTT,CASSPNRATNEKLFF
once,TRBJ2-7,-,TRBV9,TGTGCCAGCGGCGGAGGGCAGCCCCGGGACGAGCAGTACTTC,CASGGGQPRDEQYF
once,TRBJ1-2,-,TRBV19,TGTGCCAGTACCTCACAGGGCCGTAACTATGGCTACACCTTC,CASTSQGRNYGYTF
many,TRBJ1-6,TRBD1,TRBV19,TGTGCCAGCTCGGGACAGGGTCACTCACCCCTCCACTTT,CASSGQGHSPLHF
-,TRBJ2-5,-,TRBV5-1,TGCGCCAGCAGCTTCCGAAACGCCTGGGGGGGCGGGGAGACCCAGTACTTC,CASSFRNAWGGGETQYF
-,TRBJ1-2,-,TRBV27,TGTGCCAGCAGTTTACAGGGCTCGCTATATGGCTACACCTTC,CASSLQGSLYGYTF
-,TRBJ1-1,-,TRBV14,TGTGCCAGCAGCCAAGTCGGGACAAGGATAGAAGCTTTCTTT,CASSQVGTRIEAFF
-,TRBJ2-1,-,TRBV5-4,TGTGCCAGCAGCTGGGACTGGCTCGGGGAGCAGTTCTTC,CASSWDWLGEQFF